This T cell receptor beta chain originates from a study of blood T cell repertoires in COVID-19 (dated by TCRdb to 2018 to 2021). Notes on the research overall: Samples covering the acute and convalescent phases of COVID-19 were provided by collaborators in the United States, Italy and Spain. The repertoires were released in a freely available public database intended as a resource for research on the immune response to SARS-CoV-2. Where available, HLA class I and class II types were obtained from metadata supplied by the sample provider rather than from assay-based typing. Deeply sampled blood TCRbeta repertoires from subjects exposed to, actively infected with, or recovered from COVID-19 were included in the dataset. Nearly every sample came with metadata listing a de-identified subject ID, COVID-19 status, age in years and sex. The samples were drawn from the first 160 participants of the ongoing ImmuneRACE study and from 950 to 1,500 subjects provided by 6 global collaborators. The prospective study material was composed of cDNA or gDNA derived from T cells, B-cell-depleted T cells, or PBMCs. The full study reports these points: Clinical and demographic metadata were provided uncurated, with the amount varying by source and participant.

The immunoSEQ Assay, a bias-controlled multiplex PCR, was used to amplify TCRbeta CDR3 regions from genomic DNA. Per the authors' processing: The number of nucleated cells in each sample was estimated from the amplification of reference gene primers within the assay. To quantify the absolute abundance of each unique TCRbeta CDR3 rearrangement, sequence reads were collapsed and filtered. For each sample, productive Simpson clonality was calculated by taking the square root of Simpson's diversity index across productive rearrangements. TCRdb limited this immuneACCESS table to in-frame rearrangements with V and J called. A share of clones is missing; checked studies link under half to unresolved V genes, and the rest is unexplained. The D gene and trimming were derived from the DNA, and the V and J assignments and clone size from that table. For this sample there are 150,000 to 200,000 clones; roughly 90% appear just once. Around 4.8% of the sample comes from the top ten.

About this clone itself: Its antigen is currently not known. Per-base quality was not reported, and no clone a single base away is much larger than it.

Cut back by 5 bases and 0 bases, the V and J ends lie 10 bases apart. As encoded in the germline V gene (reference sequence), CDR1 is SEHNR while CDR2 is FQNEAQ. The CDR3 holds 15 amino acids from the cysteine to the phenylalanine. Left in the record is the CDR3 DNA by itself, 45 bases read in frame from the first base. One collaborating source in Seattle enrolled patients during active infection and followed them longitudinally through the course of disease. Whole blood was collected in K2EDTA tubes by collaborating institutions according to the institutions' own protocols. Collaborator samples were shipped for TCRbeta analysis as frozen whole blood, isolated PBMCs, or DNA extracted from either sample type.

The sequenced sample consisted of peripheral blood. Recombination joined TRBV7-9 with TRBJ2-2, with the D gene uncertain. The source is a man in his late teens or twenties with COVID-19, enrolled during active disease. The DNA sequence is TGTGCCAGCAGCCCCGCAGGTACGAACACCGGGGAGCTGTTTTTT. This is translated as CASSPAGTNTGELFF.